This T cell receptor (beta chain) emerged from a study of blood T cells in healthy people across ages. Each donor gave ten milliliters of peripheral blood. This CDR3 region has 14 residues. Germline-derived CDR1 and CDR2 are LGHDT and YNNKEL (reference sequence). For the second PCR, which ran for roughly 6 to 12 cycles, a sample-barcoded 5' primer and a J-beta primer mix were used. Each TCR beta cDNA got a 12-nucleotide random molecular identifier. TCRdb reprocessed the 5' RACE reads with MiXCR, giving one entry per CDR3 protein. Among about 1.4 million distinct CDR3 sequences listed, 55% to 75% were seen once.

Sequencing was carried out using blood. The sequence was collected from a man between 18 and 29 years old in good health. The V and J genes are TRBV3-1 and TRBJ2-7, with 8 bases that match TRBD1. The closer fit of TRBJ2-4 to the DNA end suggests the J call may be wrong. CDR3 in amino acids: CASSLRDRPDIQYF. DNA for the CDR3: TGTGCCAGCAGCCTCCGGGACAGGCCGGACATTCAGTACTTC.